This T cell receptor beta chain stems from a study of shared clonotypes between healthy human individuals. V dropped 5 bases and J dropped 6 bases, with 10 bases sitting between them. The V gene's germline CDR1 is GTSNPN and CDR2 SVGIG (reference sequence). This CDR3 spans 11 amino acids. The study used 80 million to 100 million PBMCs per unsorted sample for genomic DNA. Produced via immunoSEQ multiplex PCR; TCRdb's table is partial and in-frame only. The data show around 500,000 clones, about 72% seen once. This clone was detected once. Input material: PBMCs. The clonotype was recovered from a woman aged 40 to 50 in good health. Some clones in this sample may be carry-over from other donors' samples. The genes are TRBV30 and TRBJ2-5; D is uncertain. The CDR3 sequence is CAWSVQQTQYF. DNA for the CDR3: TGTGCCTGGTCAGTACAGCAGACCCAGTACTTC. Looking up the rest from reference TRBV30 and TRBJ2-5 gives the full variable domain: SQTIHQWPATLVQPVGSPLSLECTVEGTSNPNLYWYRQAAGRGLQLLFYSVGIGQISSEVPQNLSASRPQDRQFILSSKKLLLSDSGFYLCAWSVQQTQYFGPGTRLLVL.